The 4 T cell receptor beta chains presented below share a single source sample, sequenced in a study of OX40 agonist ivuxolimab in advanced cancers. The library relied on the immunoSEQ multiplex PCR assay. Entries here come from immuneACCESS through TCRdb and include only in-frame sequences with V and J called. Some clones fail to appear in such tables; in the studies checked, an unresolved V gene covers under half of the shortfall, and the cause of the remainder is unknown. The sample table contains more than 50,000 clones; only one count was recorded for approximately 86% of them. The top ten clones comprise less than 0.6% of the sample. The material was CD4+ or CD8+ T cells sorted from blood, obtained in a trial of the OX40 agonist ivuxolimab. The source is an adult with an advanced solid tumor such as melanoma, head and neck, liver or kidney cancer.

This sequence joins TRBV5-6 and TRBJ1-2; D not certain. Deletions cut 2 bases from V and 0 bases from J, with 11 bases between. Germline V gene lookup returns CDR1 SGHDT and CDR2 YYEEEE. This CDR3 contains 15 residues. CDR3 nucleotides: TGTGCCAGCAGCTTAACGCCGGAACCTAACTATGGCTACACCTTC. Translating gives CASSLTPEPNYGYTF.

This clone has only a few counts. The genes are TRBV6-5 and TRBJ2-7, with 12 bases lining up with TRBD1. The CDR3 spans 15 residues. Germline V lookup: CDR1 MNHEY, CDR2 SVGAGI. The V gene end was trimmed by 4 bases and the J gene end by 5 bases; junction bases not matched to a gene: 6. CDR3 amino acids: CASSSPGTGGHEQYF. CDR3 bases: TGTGCCAGCAGTTCACCCGGGACAGGGGGCCACGAGCAGTACTTC.

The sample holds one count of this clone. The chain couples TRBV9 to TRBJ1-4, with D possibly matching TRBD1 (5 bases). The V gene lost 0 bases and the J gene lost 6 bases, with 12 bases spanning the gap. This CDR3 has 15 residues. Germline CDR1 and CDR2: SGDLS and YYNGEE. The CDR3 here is CASSVDWGLDEKLFF. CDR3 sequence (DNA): TGTGCCAGCAGCGTAGATTGGGGGTTGGATGAAAAACTGTTTTTT.

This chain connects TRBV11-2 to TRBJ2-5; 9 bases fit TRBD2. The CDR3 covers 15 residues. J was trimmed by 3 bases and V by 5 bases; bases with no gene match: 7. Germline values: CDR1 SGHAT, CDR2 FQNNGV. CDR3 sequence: CASSLYSGSEETQYF. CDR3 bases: TGTGCCAGCAGCCTCTATAGCGGGAGCGAAGAGACCCAGTACTTC.